These 13 T cell receptor beta chains originate from one sample sequenced in a study of identical twins. TCRdb recomputed calls from the 5' RACE reads with MiXCR, one row per CDR3 protein. Of fewer than 650,000 distinct CDR3 sequences in the sample, roughly 9.5% were seen once. This same sample was also part of a study on yellow fever vaccine responses in identical twins.

Material: PBMCs. All receptors come from a woman younger than 30 in good health.

The CDR3 loop is CASSPRTGTGVQETQYF. CDR3 DNA sequence: TGTGCCAGCAGCCCACGAACCGGGACAGGGGTACAAGAGACCCAGTACTTC. The chain links TRBV7-9 to TRBJ2-5; 10 bases are shared with TRBD1. CDR1 is SEHNR and CDR2 is FQNEAQ in the germline V gene (reference sequence). The junction had 11 bases not matched to a gene; V was cut back by 5 bases and J by 2 bases. The CDR3 totals 17 residues.

This clonotype has only a few counts. CDR3 sequence: CASSQLGSQETQYF. The CDR3 coding sequence is TGCGCCAGCAGCCAACTTGGAAGTCAAGAGACCCAGTACTTC. The gene calls are TRBV4-1 and TRBJ2-5; D remains unclear. Trimming cost V 2 bases and J 2 bases, with 9 bases left between them. This CDR3 spans 14 amino acids. The germline CDR1 and CDR2 sequences are MGHRA and YSYEKL.

To note about this clonotype: At one end the junction does not follow the germline gene, possibly because of a read error. The chain combines TRBV20-1 with TRBJ2-1, with 10 positions matching TRBD2. The CDR3 is 16 amino acids. The germline V gene has CDR1 DFQATT and CDR2 SNEGSKA (reference sequence). The chain's CDR3 is CCAREASGGIGNEQFF. DNA of the CDR3: TGCTGTGCTAGAGAGGCTAGCGGGGGCATTGGGAATGAGCAGTTCTTC.

The chain joins TRBV15 to TRBJ2-7; 8 bases match TRBD1. The germline gives CDR1 LNHNV, CDR2 YYDKDF (reference sequence). The CDR3 consists of 16 residues. The junction had 10 bases not matched to a gene; V was cut back by 1 base and J by 5 bases. This CDR3 is CATSRAPGTGSNEQYF. CDR3 nucleotides: TGTGCCACCAGCAGAGCCCCCGGGACAGGTTCCAACGAGCAGTACTTC. The full variable domain, completed using reference TRBV15 and TRBJ2-7, is DAMVIQNPRYQVTQFGKPVTLSCSQTLNHNVMYWYQQKSSQAPKLLFHYYDKDFNNEADTPDNFQSRRPNTSFCFLDIRSPGLGDTAMYLCATSRAPGTGSNEQYFGPGTRLTVT.

This clonotype has just a few counts. V and J are TRBV6-2 or TRBV6-3 and TRBJ2-1; either TRBD1 or TRBD2 may supply D (6 bases each). This CDR3 has 13 residues. Germline V gene lookup returns CDR1 MNHEY and CDR2 SVGEGT. V dropped 7 bases and J dropped 7 bases, with 14 bases sitting between them. The CDR3 here is CASMVGGINEQFF. Here the CDR3 DNA reads TGTGCCAGCATGGTAGGGGGGATTAATGAGCAGTTCTTC.

The chain is built from TRBV6-1 and TRBJ2-2; a possible D gene is TRBD2 (6 bases). V shed 6 bases and J shed 0 bases, with 20 bases lying between them. The CDR3 loop spans 18 amino acids. Per the germline V gene, CDR1 is MNHNS and CDR2 is SASEGT. This CDR3 reads CASRTSGSRGANTGELFF. The CDR3 bases are TGTGCCAGCAGAACCAGTGGGTCGCGGGGCGCGAACACCGGGGAGCTGTTTTTT.

J is TRBJ1-2 and V is TRBV12-3 or TRBV12-4; weak D call: TRBD1 (6 bases). With 5 bases removed from V and 4 bases from J, the gap between germline ends came to 17 bases. The CDR3 length is 15 residues. This CDR3 reads CASSQAGAIIYGYTF. In DNA, the CDR3 is TGTGCCAGCAGTCAGGCAGGGGCAATCATCTATGGCTACACCTTC.

This clonotype was seen ten or more times. This CDR3 is CASTTGVGGKNIQYF. CDR3 DNA: TGTGCCAGCACCACAGGGGTGGGAGGCAAAAACATTCAGTACTTC. V usage is TRBV12-3 or TRBV12-4 and J usage is TRBJ2-4; D is possibly TRBD1 (7 bases). The CDR3 is 15 residues long. V lost 7 bases, J lost 3 bases, and 16 bases lay in between.

The J gene is TRBJ2-7, the V gene TRBV6-5, with 8 nucleotides matching TRBD1. The CDR3 has 14 residues. Germline V gives CDR1 MNHEY, CDR2 SVGAGI. The ends lost 2 bases at V and 3 bases at J; junction bases unmatched: 3. CDR3 nucleotide sequence: TGTGCCAGCAGTTACAAAGACAGGGGCTACGAGCAGTACTTC. Translation: CASSYKDRGYEQYF.

This chain connects TRBV20-1 to TRBJ2-6; D is undetermined. Per germline, CDR1 DFQATT and CDR2 SNEGSKA (reference sequence). The CDR3 spans 14 residues. V lost 6 bases and J 3 bases, leaving 12 bases between the germline ends. DNA for the CDR3: TGCAGTGCCGAGGATTGGGGTGGGGCCAACGTCCTGACTTTC. The encoded protein is CSAEDWGGANVLTF.

This clonotype has a count of ten or more. The chain combines TRBV27 with TRBJ2-7, with 8 positions matching TRBD1. Germline-derived CDR1 and CDR2 are MNHEY and SMNVEV (reference sequence). There are 15 residues in the CDR3. J gave up 2 bases and V 3 bases, and 6 bases lay outside the gene matches. As DNA, the CDR3 is TGTGCCAGCAGTTTCGGACAGGGTTACACCTACGAGCAGTACTTC. Translating gives CASSFGQGYTYEQYF.

This clonotype was recorded at least ten times. J is TRBJ2-7 and V is TRBV29-1, with D perhaps matching TRBD1 (6 bases). The CDR3 consists of 12 residues. Germline-derived CDR1 and CDR2 are SQVTM and ANQGSEA. Trimming pared 3 bases from V and 5 bases from J, leaving 11 bases between. The DNA for the CDR3 is TGCAGCGTTGAGAGGGGGAGCAACGAGCAGTACTTC. Its protein is CSVERGSNEQYF.

This clonotype was detected ten times or more. V gene TRBV20-1 combines with J gene TRBJ2-7, with TRBD2 as a possible D gene (5 bases). This CDR3 spans 15 amino acids. Trimming shortened V by 0 bases and J by 1 base, and 13 bases separated the two germline ends. The germline V gene encodes CDR1 DFQATT and CDR2 SNEGSKA (reference sequence). In DNA form, the CDR3 reads TGCAGTGCTAGAGATCGCGACTACCTGTCCTACGAGCAGTACTTC. Amino acid sequence: CSARDRDYLSYEQYF.